These T cell receptor beta chains were read from a single sample in a study of blood T cell repertoires in COVID-19. Sequencing was performed with immunoSEQ multiplex PCR; in TCRdb, only in-frame clones are kept and a portion is missing. The sample yields around 69,000 clones, roughly four fifths seen once. The sequencing sample was made of peripheral blood. The receptors come from a woman in her seventies with acute or convalescent COVID-19. Each CDR3 is given with its conserved first and last residue. A D gene is named only where the DNA matches it firmly. The size field is filled for only some rows; it gives once, few, many or a size class.

DNA: TGCGCCAGCAGCCAAGATTGGGGCCTTTGGAACACTGAAGCTTTCTTT; CDR3: CASSQDWGLWNTEAFF; size: NA; J: TRBJ1-1; V: TRBV4-1; D: NA
DNA: TGCAGTGCTAGTACCGACAGGGGGCCTGGGAACTATGGCTACACCTTC; CDR3: CSASTDRGPGNYGYTF; size: NA; J: TRBJ1-2; V: TRBV20-1; D: TRBD1
DNA: TGTGCCAGTAGTATAGGGGGCGGGGTGCTGTTTTTT; CDR3: CASSIGGGVLFF; size: NA; J: TRBJ2-2; V: TRBV19; D: NA
DNA: TGTGCCAGCTCACCCGACACTCCCTATGGCTACACCTTC; CDR3: CASSPDTPYGYTF; size: NA; J: TRBJ1-2; V: TRBV18; D: NA
DNA: TGTGCCAGCTCACTTCGGGATCAGGATGGCTACACCTTC; CDR3: CASSLRDQDGYTF; size: NA; J: TRBJ1-2; V: TRBV18; D: NA
DNA: TGTGCCACGCTCGTGCGGCCCACAGATACGCAGTATTTT; CDR3: CATLVRPTDTQYF; size: once; J: TRBJ2-3; V: TRBV28; D: NA
DNA: TGTGCCAGCAGTGATAATAGCGGGGAGTACGGTACGCAGTATTTT; CDR3: CASSDNSGEYGTQYF; size: once; J: TRBJ2-3; V: TRBV6-4; D: TRBD2
DNA: TGTGCCAGCAGCTTGACAGGGTCCGGGGAGCTGTTTTTT; CDR3: CASSLTGSGELFF; size: NA; J: TRBJ2-2; V: TRBV5-6; D: NA
DNA: TGTGCCAGCAGAAACAGGAGGGGAGCAGATACGCAGTATTTT; CDR3: CASRNRRGADTQYF; size: NA; J: TRBJ2-3; V: TRBV27; D: NA
DNA: TGTGCCAGTACCCCCCGGGGGGTGAACACTGAAGCTTTCTTT; CDR3: CASTPRGVNTEAFF; size: NA; J: TRBJ1-1; V: TRBV19; D: NA
DNA: TGTGCCAGCAGCCAATACGGGACTAGCACAGATACGCAGTATTTT; CDR3: CASSQYGTSTDTQYF; size: NA; J: TRBJ2-3; V: TRBV3-1/TRBV3-2; D: NA
DNA: TGTGCCAGTAGTATTCAGGTGGACACTGAAGCTTTCTTT; CDR3: CASSIQVDTEAFF; size: NA; J: TRBJ1-1; V: TRBV19; D: NA
DNA: TGTGCCTGGAGTTTCGTCCAGGGGGGTCGTGGAAACACCATATATTTT; CDR3: CAWSFVQGGRGNTIYF; size: NA; J: TRBJ1-3; V: TRBV30; D: TRBD1
DNA: TGCGCCAGCAGCTTGCAGGGCATACAGGACACTGAAGCTTTCTTT; CDR3: CASSLQGIQDTEAFF; size: NA; J: TRBJ1-1; V: TRBV5-1; D: NA
DNA: TGTGCCAGCAGTTACAGGGGTACGGCTAATGAAAAACTGTTTTTT; CDR3: CASSYRGTANEKLFF; size: NA; J: TRBJ1-4; V: TRBV6-5; D: NA
DNA: TGTGCCAGCAGGAGGGGGCTCGAATTAAACACTGAAGCTTTCTTT; CDR3: CASRRGLELNTEAFF; size: NA; J: TRBJ1-1; V: TRBV2; D: TRBD1
DNA: TGTGCCACCAGTGATCAGACAGGGGCCAGATACGAGCAGTACTTC; CDR3: CATSDQTGARYEQYF; size: NA; J: TRBJ2-7; V: TRBV24-1; D: TRBD1
DNA: TGTGCCACCGCTAGCGGGAGTTGGACAGATACGCAGTATTTT; CDR3: CATASGSWTDTQYF; size: NA; J: TRBJ2-3; V: TRBV24-1; D: TRBD2
DNA: TGTGCCAGCAGTTTGGGTGGCAGGGAGGTGAATCAGCCCCAGCATTTT; CDR3: CASSLGGREVNQPQHF; size: NA; J: TRBJ1-5; V: TRBV27; D: NA
DNA: TGTGCCAGCAGCCGGACAGGGAGCTCCTACGAGCAGTACTTC; CDR3: CASSRTGSSYEQYF; size: NA; J: TRBJ2-7; V: TRBV4-2; D: TRBD1
DNA: TGTGCCACCAGTGACCGTAGGGGGCCCGAAACATCGGATGAAGCTTTCTTT; CDR3: CATSDRRGPETSDEAFF; size: NA; J: TRBJ1-1; V: TRBV24-1; D: TRBD1
DNA: TGTGCCAGCAGCCTGACACCAGCCTATGGCTACACCTTC; CDR3: CASSLTPAYGYTF; size: NA; J: TRBJ1-2; V: TRBV6-5; D: NA
DNA: TGTGCCAGCAGCTTGGAATTAGCGAGCAATGAGCAGTTCTTC; CDR3: CASSLELASNEQFF; size: NA; J: TRBJ2-1; V: TRBV5-4; D: NA
DNA: TGTGCCAGCAGTCCTGAGCGGGTTACCTACGAGCAGTACTTC; CDR3: CASSPERVTYEQYF; size: NA; J: TRBJ2-7; V: TRBV28; D: NA
DNA: TGTGCCAGTAGTGGGACTAGCGGGAGCTACAATGAGCAGTTCTTC; CDR3: CASSGTSGSYNEQFF; size: NA; J: TRBJ2-1; V: TRBV19; D: TRBD2
DNA: TGTGCCACCCGGCGGGCCGCCGGTTTGTCCAGGAGCCCCATGAACACTGAAGCTTTCTTT; CDR3: CATRRAAGLSRSPMNTEAFF; size: NA; J: TRBJ1-1; V: TRBV28; D: NA
DNA: TGTGCCAGCAGTTCCCTAATTAGGGGAGGAGGGGAAAAACTGTTTTTT; CDR3: CASSSLIRGGGEKLFF; size: NA; J: TRBJ1-4; V: TRBV28; D: NA
DNA: TGTGCCAGCCTAGCGGGAGGGTACAATGAGCAGTTCTTC; CDR3: CASLAGGYNEQFF; size: NA; J: TRBJ2-1; V: TRBV2; D: TRBD2
DNA: TGTGCCAGCAGTGGGGGACAGGGAGGCATGAACACTGAAGCTTTCTTT; CDR3: CASSGGQGGMNTEAFF; size: NA; J: TRBJ1-1; V: TRBV2; D: TRBD1
DNA: TGTGCCAGTAACCTCCCCGCGGTTAATCAGCCCCAGCATTTT; CDR3: CASNLPAVNQPQHF; size: NA; J: TRBJ1-5; V: TRBV19; D: NA
DNA: TGCAGCGTTGAAAAAGGGCCGGGATACGAGCAGTACTTC; CDR3: CSVEKGPGYEQYF; size: NA; J: TRBJ2-7; V: TRBV29-1; D: NA
DNA: TGTGCCAGCAGCTTGCACACAAGCACAGATACGCAGTATTTT; CDR3: CASSLHTSTDTQYF; size: once; J: TRBJ2-3; V: TRBV5-5; D: NA
DNA: TGTGCCAGCAGCGTAGGGGAGACAGGGGTTTACGAGCAGTACTTC; CDR3: CASSVGETGVYEQYF; size: NA; J: TRBJ2-7; V: TRBV9; D: TRBD1
DNA: TGCGCCAGCAGCCAAGAGGGCCTCCTCGGGGTAGGCTACACCTTC; CDR3: CASSQEGLLGVGYTF; size: NA; J: TRBJ1-2; V: TRBV4-1; D: NA
DNA: TGTGCCAGCAGCTCCGACAGGGGCCGCTTCGGCTACACCTTC; CDR3: CASSSDRGRFGYTF; size: NA; J: TRBJ1-2; V: TRBV5-6; D: TRBD1
DNA: TGTGCCAGCTCACCATTAGGGGTGAACACCGGGGAGCTGTTTTTT; CDR3: CASSPLGVNTGELFF; size: NA; J: TRBJ2-2; V: TRBV18; D: NA
DNA: TGTGCCAGCAGTATAATGTCGGGATCCTACGAGCAGTACTTC; CDR3: CASSIMSGSYEQYF; size: NA; J: TRBJ2-7; V: TRBV27; D: NA
DNA: TGTGCCAGCATAAGGGGGACTAGCTCCTACGAGCAGTACTTC; CDR3: CASIRGTSSYEQYF; size: NA; J: TRBJ2-7; V: TRBV28; D: TRBD2
DNA: TGTGCCAGCACCAGGCAGCGGGAGGGTGGCTCCTACAATGAGCAGTTCTTC; CDR3: CASTRQREGGSYNEQFF; size: NA; J: TRBJ2-1; V: TRBV7-6; D: TRBD2
DNA: TGTGCCAGCAGTGCTCGGCCAGGGGGTTACATGAACACTGAAGCTTTCTTT; CDR3: CASSARPGGYMNTEAFF; size: NA; J: TRBJ1-1; V: TRBV6-1; D: TRBD1
DNA: TGCGCCAGCAGTGATCCCGGGACAAGATATCAGCCCCAGCATTTT; CDR3: CASSDPGTRYQPQHF; size: NA; J: TRBJ1-5; V: TRBV10-2; D: NA
DNA: TGCAGTGCTAGTGGCGGGAGGGAGACCCAGTACTTC; CDR3: CSASGGRETQYF; size: NA; J: TRBJ2-5; V: TRBV20-1; D: TRBD2
DNA: TGCGCCAGCAGCTTGACAGGGGGCGAAAAACTGTTTTTT; CDR3: CASSLTGGEKLFF; size: few; J: TRBJ1-4; V: TRBV5-1; D: TRBD1
DNA: TGTGCCAGCAGTTACTCGGAGCGACAGTACTATGGCTACACCTTC; CDR3: CASSYSERQYYGYTF; size: once; J: TRBJ1-2; V: TRBV6-5; D: NA
DNA: TGTGCCAGCAGCTTGGCAGCGGCCCTATCCTACGAGCAGTACTTC; CDR3: CASSLAAALSYEQYF; size: NA; J: TRBJ2-7; V: TRBV5-8; D: NA
DNA: TGCAGCGTTGAAGATCCAAAGGGGAGCAATCAGCCCCAGCATTTT; CDR3: CSVEDPKGSNQPQHF; size: NA; J: TRBJ1-5; V: TRBV29-1; D: NA
DNA: TGTGCCAGCAGCCACACTGGGGCCTCTGGAAACACCATATATTTT; CDR3: CASSHTGASGNTIYF; size: few; J: TRBJ1-3; V: TRBV27; D: NA
DNA: TGCGCCAGCAGCCCCGGGGACAGCTATGGCTACACCTTC; CDR3: CASSPGDSYGYTF; size: NA; J: TRBJ1-2; V: TRBV5-1; D: TRBD1
DNA: TGTGCCTGGAGACCCTTCTGGGGGCCAACTAATGAAAAACTGTTTTTT; CDR3: CAWRPFWGPTNEKLFF; size: few; J: TRBJ1-4; V: TRBV30; D: NA